One sample yielded the 25 T cell receptor beta chains listed below, sequenced in a study of graft-versus-host responses after intestinal transplantation. These receptors are not linked to any known antigen. TCRdb keeps only in-frame clones here, not all; method: immunoSEQ multiplex PCR. The data show some 120,000 clones, with 90% seen just once and 0.15% to 0.2% held by the top ten. The input for sequencing was unstimulated CD4+ T cells sorted from spleen or lymph node cells, taken before intestinal transplant. The receptors here all came from a human donor who received an intestinal transplant.

The sample holds one count of this clone. Here the CDR3 reads CASSSRSGTHINNEQFF. CDR3 DNA sequence: TGTGCCAGCAGCTCGCGTAGCGGGACTCATATAAACAATGAGCAGTTCTTC. The genes are TRBV11-2 and TRBJ2-1, with 8 bases identical to TRBD2. Unmatched junction bases numbered 13, after V lost 4 bases and J lost 5 bases. The CDR3 consists of 17 residues. Germline V gene lookup returns CDR1 SGHAT and CDR2 FQNNGV.

This clone has only a few counts. The chain recombines TRBV6-5 with TRBJ1-4; possibly TRBD1 for D (5 bases). Germline V lookup: CDR1 MNHEY, CDR2 SVGAGI. The V end lost 6 bases, the J end lost 4 bases, and 15 bases lay between the germline ends. The CDR3 is 15 amino acids. The CDR3 here is CASRPRGVFNEKLFF. In DNA, the CDR3 is TGTGCCAGCAGGCCTCGGGGGGTGTTTAATGAAAAACTGTTTTTT.

This clone was detected once. This sequence joins TRBV28 and TRBJ2-1; 7 bases are shared with TRBD2. Germline V CDR1 and CDR2: MDHEN, SYDVKM. J lost 3 bases, V lost 3 bases, and 5 bases had no gene match. The CDR3 is 15 residues long. The CDR3 region is CASSFLAAFYNEQFF. CDR3 DNA sequence: TGTGCCAGCAGTTTCCTAGCGGCCTTCTACAATGAGCAGTTCTTC.

The V call is TRBV5-6, the J call TRBJ1-3; D is possibly TRBD1 (5 bases). In germline, CDR1 is SGHDT, CDR2 YYEEEE. V was pared by 2 bases and J by 4 bases, with 10 bases between. CDR3 length: 14 residues. DNA of the CDR3: TGTGCCAGCAGCTTTCAGGGATTAGGAAACACCATATATTTT. Protein sequence: CASSFQGLGNTIYF. The full variable domain, completed using reference TRBV5-6 and TRBJ1-3, is DAGVTQSPTHLIKTRGQQVTLRCSPKSGHDTVSWYQQALGQGPQFIFQYYEEEERQRGNFPDRFSGHQFPNYSSELNVNALLLGDSALYLCASSFQGLGNTIYFGEGSWLTVV.

V is TRBV7-9 and J is TRBJ2-1, with 11 bases that match TRBD2. CDR3 length equals 15 residues. The germline V gene encodes CDR1 SEHNR and CDR2 FQNEAQ (reference sequence). With V trimmed by 5 bases and J by 3 bases, 3 bases remained unmatched. As DNA, the CDR3 is TGTGCCAGCAGCAAACTAGCGGGAGTCTACAATGAGCAGTTCTTC. It yields the protein CASSKLAGVYNEQFF.

The gene calls are TRBV7-2 and TRBJ2-7, with D unclear. V lost 0 bases and J lost 5, with 11 bases in between. The CDR3 loop spans 14 amino acids. Germline CDR1 reads SGHTA; CDR2 reads FQGNSA. CDR3 region: CASSLAWAKNEQYF. CDR3 coding DNA: TGTGCCAGCAGCTTAGCTTGGGCGAAGAACGAGCAGTACTTC.

This chain uses TRBV4-3 with TRBJ2-5; D may be TRBD2 (5 bases). CDR3 length equals 15 residues. Trimming left V 3 bases short and J 5 bases short, with 16 bases between. In germline, CDR1 is LGHNA, CDR2 YSLEER. The CDR3 region has the DNA TGCGCCAGCAGCCACCCCGGGGAAGACGGGGAGACCCAGTACTTC. Encoded protein: CASSHPGEDGETQYF.

The chain is built from TRBV18 and TRBJ2-5; TRBD1 might be the D (6 bases). The CDR3 runs 15 residues. V gave up 1 base and J gave up 2 bases, with 11 bases separating them. The germline gives CDR1 KGHSH, CDR2 LQKENI. The CDR3 coding sequence is TGTGCCAGCTCACCACGGCAGGGGCAGCAAGAGACCCAGTACTTC. As protein: CASSPRQGQQETQYF.

This clone was found once. V gene TRBV5-1 combines with J gene TRBJ1-2, with TRBD1 identical over 7 bases. Trimming at V came to 2 bases and at J to 2 bases, leaving 9 bases not matched to a gene. The V gene's germline CDR1 is SGHRS and CDR2 YFSETQ. The CDR3 runs to 16 residues. The CDR3 bases are TGCGCCAGCAGCTTTGAGACAGGGCGGACAAACTATGGCTACACCTTC. Translated, it gives CASSFETGRTNYGYTF.

The chain carries TRBV10-1 and TRBJ2-7; 8 positions match TRBD1. Looked up from germline, CDR1 is WNHNN and CDR2 is SYGVQD (reference sequence). Losses at the gene ends were 9 bases for V and 2 bases for J; bases not matched to a gene: 3. The CDR3 length is 12 residues. CDR3 sequence: CARTGEAYEQYF. CDR3 in DNA: TGCGCCAGGACAGGGGAAGCCTACGAGCAGTACTTC.

V usage is TRBV5-1 and J usage is TRBJ1-4; TRBD1 matches at 8 bases. Germline values: CDR1 SGHRS, CDR2 YFSETQ. The CDR3 spans 15 residues. V lost 5 bases to trimming and J lost 8 bases; unmatched junction nucleotides: 11. DNA for the CDR3: TGCGCCAGCAGATTGACAGGGGAGTCGCCGGAAAAACTGTTTTTT. This gives the protein CASRLTGESPEKLFF.

The chain carries TRBV4-3 and TRBJ1-6, with 8 bases aligning to TRBD1. CDR3 length: 14 residues. In germline, CDR1 is LGHNA, CDR2 YSLEER. The ends lost 0 bases at V and 10 bases at J; junction bases unmatched: 2. CDR3 residues: CASSQETGGSPLHF. In nucleotides, the CDR3 is TGCGCCAGCAGCCAAGAAACAGGGGGATCACCCCTCCACTTT.

The chain joins TRBV5-1 to TRBJ2-5; TRBD1 matches at 7 bases. With the DNA end fitting TRBJ2-7 better, the J assignment may be wrong. The CDR3 sequence is 14 residues long. Germline CDR1 is SGHRS and CDR2 is YFSETQ. CDR3 sequence: CASSLTTGSHEQYF. The CDR3 DNA follows: TGCGCCAGCAGCTTGACGACAGGGTCCCACGAGCAGTACTTC.

Here the CDR3 DNA reads TGTGCCAGCAGCCGACTAGCGGGAGCAGATACGCAGTATTTT. Translation gives CASSRLAGADTQYF. The chain uses TRBV5-5 and TRBJ2-3; 12 bases line up with TRBD2. CDR1 SGHKS and CDR2 YYEKEE come from the germline V gene (reference sequence). Unmatched junction bases numbered 1, after V lost 4 bases and J lost 4 bases. There are 14 residues in the CDR3.

In this sample, this clone turned up once. V usage is TRBV5-1 and J usage is TRBJ2-5, with a weak D call TRBD1 (5 bases). Per germline, CDR1 SGHRS and CDR2 YFSETQ. Trimming took off 0 bases at V and 5 bases at J, with 11 bases between the two ends. The length of the CDR3 is 14 residues. CDR3 amino acids: CASSLGRQRETQYF. The CDR3 DNA sequence: TGCGCCAGCAGCTTGGGGCGACAGAGGGAGACCCAGTACTTC. The full variable domain, in which reference TRBV5-1 and TRBJ2-5 provide the parts outside the CDR3, is KAGVTQTPRYLIKTRGQQVTLSCSPISGHRSVSWYQQTPGQGLQFLFEYFSETQRNKGNFPGRFSGRQFSNSRSEMNVSTLELGDSALYLCASSLGRQRETQYFGPGTRLLVL.

The chain employs TRBV5-1 and TRBJ2-3; TRBD1 might be the D (5 bases). The germline V gene has CDR1 SGHRS and CDR2 YFSETQ. V gave up 1 base and J gave up 8 bases, with 8 bases separating them. The CDR3 runs to 12 residues. CDR3 amino acids: CASSLQGGTQYF. CDR3 DNA sequence: TGCGCCAGCAGCTTGCAGGGCGGTACGCAGTATTTT.

This clone was seen once. This sequence joins TRBV30 and TRBJ2-1, with D possibly TRBD1 on 6 matching bases. Germline CDR1 reads GTSNPN; CDR2 reads SVGIG (reference sequence). The CDR3 loop spans 13 amino acids. Trimming removed 3 bases at V and 6 bases at J, with 12 bases between. The CDR3 nucleotides read TGTGCCTGGAGGCCCACAGGGAGCAATGAGCAGTTCTTC. This codes for CAWRPTGSNEQFF.

V usage is TRBV5-1 and J usage is TRBJ1-4, with D maybe TRBD1 (5 bases). The CDR3 loop spans 14 amino acids. Per the germline V gene, CDR1 is SGHRS and CDR2 is YFSETQ. V shed 7 bases and J shed 0 bases, with 10 bases lying between them. The CDR3 loop reads CASRRQPTNEKLFF. The CDR3, as DNA: TGCGCCAGCCGTCGACAGCCAACTAATGAAAAACTGTTTTTT.

Concerning this clone: Germline and junction disagree at one end, which may indicate a read error. At the DNA level, this CDR3 is encoded by other sequences in the same sample as well. V usage is TRBV6-5 and J usage is TRBJ2-3; a possible D gene is TRBD2 (6 bases). Germline CDR1 reads MNHEY; CDR2 reads SVGAGI. This CDR3 comprises 14 residues. The CDR3 sequence is CASSSPRGGDTQYF. DNA of the CDR3: TGTGCCAGCAGTTCTCCCCGGGGAGGTGATACGCAGTATTTC.

The rearrangement uses TRBV7-2 and TRBJ1-1; D unclear. Germline V gene data show CDR1 as SGHTA and CDR2 as FQGNSA. The V gene lost 1 base and the J gene lost 4 bases, with 7 bases spanning the gap. This CDR3 is built from 13 residues. The CDR3 sequence: CASSLGQVTEAFF. The CDR3 DNA sequence: TGTGCCAGCAGCTTAGGGCAGGTCACTGAAGCTTTCTTT.

This chain connects TRBV6-6 to TRBJ1-5; the match to TRBD1 covers 7 bases. The CDR3 is 15 residues long. Germline assignment: CDR1 MNHNY and CDR2 SVGAGI (reference sequence). With 6 bases clipped from V and 0 bases from J, the junction kept 5 bases outside the gene matches. CDR3 bases: TGTGCCAGCAGCCGGACAGGAGTTAGCAATCAGCCCCAGCATTTT. Amino acids: CASSRTGVSNQPQHF.

This chain joins TRBV5-4 and TRBJ1-1; 12 bases fit TRBD1. Unmatched junction bases numbered 9, after V lost 4 bases and J lost 5 bases. CDR1 is SGHNT and CDR2 is YYREEE in the germline V gene (reference sequence). The CDR3 runs 16 residues. The CDR3 loop is CASSHRDRGRGTEAFF. The CDR3 DNA reads as TGTGCCAGCAGCCACCGGGACAGGGGGCGAGGGACTGAAGCTTTCTTT.

The chain uses TRBV4-3 and TRBJ1-1, with D perhaps TRBD1 (6 bases). Germline assignment: CDR1 LGHNA and CDR2 YSLEER. The CDR3 runs to 13 residues. Trimming took 1 base from V and 4 from J, leaving 7 bases between them. The CDR3 region is CASSQARGTEAFF. In DNA, the CDR3 is TGCGCCAGCAGCCAAGCCAGGGGCACTGAAGCTTTCTTT.

The V call is TRBV27, the J call TRBJ1-4, with a tentative D call TRBD1 (5 bases). CDR3 length: 15 residues. Germline CDR1 is MNHEY and CDR2 is SMNVEV (reference sequence). V gave up 4 bases and J gave up 8 bases, with 17 bases separating them. The CDR3 spells CASSSGHQVGEKLFF. The CDR3 DNA is TGTGCCAGCAGTTCCGGACACCAAGTGGGGGAAAAACTGTTTTTT.

The chain uses TRBV29-1 and TRBJ2-1, with 14 positions matching TRBD2. The junction had 6 bases not matched to a gene; V was cut back by 4 bases and J by 10 bases. Germline-derived CDR1 and CDR2 are SQVTM and ANQGSEA. This CDR3 region has 14 residues. The CDR3 is CSVVGLAGVQEQFF. The DNA for the CDR3 is TGCAGCGTTGTGGGACTAGCGGGAGTTCAGGAGCAGTTCTTC.